What follows are 28 T cell receptor beta chains derived from one specimen sequenced in a study of siplizumab effects on memory and regulatory T cells. Generated by immunoSEQ multiplex PCR, the TCRdb table keeps only in-frame clones and is missing some. Of some 62,000 clones in the sample, approximately 87% are singletons; the top ten hold approximately 4%. The sequenced sample was memory CD4+ T cells sorted from blood. The receptors stem from a human donor in good health.

The gene calls are TRBV11-3 and TRBJ2-2; TRBD1 is a possible D gene (6 bases). Trimming took off 1 base at V and 4 bases at J, with 13 bases between the two ends. This CDR3 region has 16 residues. CDR1 SGHNT and CDR2 YENEEA come from the germline V gene. CDR3 nucleotide sequence: TGTGCCAGCAGCTTAGTAGGGGGAAGGAGCACCGGGGAGCTGTTTTTT. Translation: CASSLVGGRSTGELFF.

V is TRBV15 and J is TRBJ1-3; D is ambiguous. The germline V and J ends were trimmed by 7 bases and 3 bases, with 10 bases remaining between them. CDR3 length: 13 amino acids. Germline loops: CDR1 LNHNV, CDR2 YYDKDF (reference sequence). The chain's CDR3 is CATKREDGNTIYF. For the CDR3, the DNA is TGTGCCACCAAAAGGGAGGATGGAAACACCATATATTTT.

This clone was seen more than once but under ten times. The V gene is TRBV9, the J gene TRBJ1-5; 9 nucleotides agree with TRBD1. The CDR3 sequence is 14 residues long. Looked up from germline, CDR1 is SGDLS and CDR2 is YYNGEE. V was pared by 4 bases and J by 7 bases, with 6 bases of the junction left unmatched. The CDR3 DNA is TGTGCCAGCAGCTCAACAGGGGGCGGCCAGCCCCAGCATTTT. As protein: CASSSTGGGQPQHF. Combining the CDR3 with reference TRBV9 and TRBJ1-5 gives the whole variable domain DSGVTQTPKHLITATGQRVTLRCSPRSGDLSVYWYQQSLDQGLQFLIQYYNGEERAKGNILERFSAQQFPDLHSELNLSSLELGDSALYFCASSSTGGGQPQHFGDGTRLSIL.

The chain employs TRBV29-1 and TRBJ2-7; D is unresolved. The V end lost 7 bases, the J end lost 4 bases, and 11 bases lay between the germline ends. This CDR3 region has 11 residues. Germline V CDR1 and CDR2: SQVTM, ANQGSEA. This chain's CDR3 is CSATVEYEQYF. As DNA, the CDR3 is TGCAGCGCAACCGTCGAGTACGAGCAGTACTTC.

CDR3 DNA sequence: TGTGCCAGCAGGGACAGGGTACTCTCTAATGAGCAGTTCTTC. This encodes CASRDRVLSNEQFF. The chain links TRBV2 to TRBJ2-1; 8 nucleotides agree with TRBD1. Per the germline V gene, CDR1 is SNHLY and CDR2 is FYNNEI. V shed 6 bases and J 7 bases; nucleotides not matched to a gene: 8. This CDR3 is 14 amino acids long.

The gene calls are TRBV7-8 and TRBJ1-5; D perhaps matches TRBD1 (5 bases). The ends were cut back, 5 bases at V and 5 bases at J, with 13 bases in the middle. The CDR3 runs 14 residues. The germline gives CDR1 SGHVS, CDR2 FQNEAQ. CDR3 sequence reads: CASSPVRGDQPQHF. CDR3 nucleotide sequence: TGTGCCAGCAGCCCAGTGAGGGGTGATCAGCCCCAGCATTTT. Together with reference TRBV7-8 and TRBJ1-5, the CDR3 gives the full variable domain: GAGVSQSPRYKVAKRGQDVALRCDPISGHVSLFWYQQALGQGPEFLTYFQNEAQLDKSGLPSDRFFAERPEGSVSTLKIQRTQQEDSAVYLCASSPVRGDQPQHFGDGTRLSIL.

Only one count was recorded for this clone. This chain uses TRBV7-9 with TRBJ2-1; D gene unclear. The CDR3 is 14 amino acids. Trimming removed 1 base at V and 4 bases at J, with 8 bases between. The V gene's germline CDR1 is SEHNR and CDR2 FQNEAQ (reference sequence). The CDR3 DNA follows: TGTGCCAGCAGCTTAGGTGTCGGGTACAATGAGCAGTTCTTC. This sequence encodes CASSLGVGYNEQFF.

This rearrangement joins TRBV18 to TRBJ2-5; no reliable D call. V was clipped by 1 base and J by 0 bases, with 3 bases between them. Germline V gene lookup returns CDR1 KGHSH and CDR2 LQKENI. CDR3 length: 13 residues. The CDR3, as DNA: TGTGCCAGCTCACCACAGTACCAAGAGACCCAGTACTTC. Amino acid sequence: CASSPQYQETQYF.

This chain links TRBV7-2 with TRBJ2-3; no reliable D call. Trimming stripped 0 bases from V and 0 bases from J, with 7 bases between. Germline CDR1 reads SGHTA; CDR2 reads FQGNSA. This CDR3 region has 15 residues. Written as DNA, the CDR3 is TGTGCCAGCAGCTTAGCCACGCGTAGCACAGATACGCAGTATTTT. Translated: CASSLATRSTDTQYF.

CDR3 in DNA: TGCACCAGCTACACGGGGGGGGCTTTCTTT. This codes for CTSYTGGAFF. This chain joins TRBV1 and TRBJ1-1. TRBV1 is a pseudogene segment. The CDR3 runs 10 residues.

This rearrangement joins TRBV5-1 to TRBJ2-1, with D tentatively TRBD1 or TRBD2 (6 bases each). The V gene lost 0 bases and the J gene lost 15 bases, with 19 bases spanning the gap. The CDR3 totals 14 residues. Germline CDR1 SGHRS, CDR2 YFSETQ. The CDR3 is CASSLAGSGGTRFF. For the CDR3, the DNA is TGCGCCAGCAGCTTGGCCGGTAGTGGCGGGACACGGTTCTTC. Variable domain in full (rest from reference TRBV5-1 and TRBJ2-1): KAGVTQTPRYLIKTRGQQVTLSCSPISGHRSVSWYQQTPGQGLQFLFEYFSETQRNKGNFPGRFSGRQFSNSRSEMNVSTLELGDSALYLCASSLAGSGGTRFFGPGTRLTVL.

This clone was recorded once. V and J are TRBV19 and TRBJ2-7; the D gene is possibly TRBD1 (7 bases). The length of the CDR3 is 13 residues. V shed 5 bases and J shed 5 bases, with 13 bases lying between them. The germline V gene has CDR1 LNHDA and CDR2 SQIVND (reference sequence). In nucleotides, the CDR3 is TGTGCCAGTAGTGCCAGGGGGAGGCACGAGCAGTACTTC. It codes for CASSARGRHEQYF.

V and J are TRBV6-1 and TRBJ1-1; D is unclear. Germline CDR1 reads MNHNS; CDR2 reads SASEGT. CDR3 length: 13 residues. V was pared by 7 bases and J by 5 bases, with 14 bases between. The CDR3 reads CASNELGRTEAFF. The CDR3 region has the DNA TGTGCCAGCAACGAATTGGGGAGGACTGAAGCTTTCTTT.

V usage is TRBV5-3 and J usage is TRBJ2-6; D remains unclear. TRBV5-3 has ORF status, its function being uncertain. The CDR3 has 17 residues. V lost 4 bases and J 3 bases, leaving 17 bases between the germline ends. CDR3 DNA sequence: TGTGCCAGAAGCCTAAAGCATGAGGACCGTGGGGCCAACGTCCTGACTTTC. Translation gives CARSLKHEDRGANVLTF.

In its sample, this clone was seen a few times. The V call is TRBV18, the J call TRBJ1-5; D might be TRBD1 (6 bases). Trimming removed 3 bases from V and 2 bases from J, with 14 bases in between. Germline V gives CDR1 KGHSH, CDR2 LQKENI. This CDR3 is built from 16 residues. CDR3 protein: CASSPQGRGGNQPQHF. CDR3 coding DNA: TGTGCCAGCTCACCGCAGGGGCGCGGAGGCAATCAGCCCCAGCATTTT.

The chain joins TRBV5-1 to TRBJ2-2; 9 nucleotides align to TRBD1. The CDR3 spans 16 residues. Per the germline V gene, CDR1 is SGHRS and CDR2 is YFSETQ. Trimming removed 2 bases from V and 5 bases from J; junction bases left unmatched: 7. CDR3 sequence (DNA): TGCGCCAGCAGCTTTCTGACAGGGGGTACTACCGGGGAGCTGTTTTTT. This encodes CASSFLTGGTTGELFF.

J is TRBJ2-7 and V is TRBV19; 7 bases agree with TRBD1. J gave up 1 base and V 5 bases, and 20 bases lay outside the gene matches. The CDR3 loop spans 19 amino acids. Germline CDR1 and CDR2: LNHDA and SQIVND (reference sequence). CDR3 nucleotide sequence: TGTGCCAGTAGTCCAAGGACAGGCTCCATCTCGGTGAATTCCTACGAGCAGTACTTC. It translates to CASSPRTGSISVNSYEQYF.

This chain links TRBV20-1 with TRBJ1-3, with a possible D match to TRBD1 (5 bases). CDR1 is DFQATT, CDR2 SNEGSKA, per germline (reference sequence). Trimming removed 5 bases at V and 5 bases at J, with 7 bases between. This CDR3 comprises 11 residues. The CDR3 DNA reads TGCAGTGCTCAGGGTAGAAACACCATATATTTT. Its protein product is CSAQGRNTIYF.

The chain links TRBV5-8 to TRBJ2-1, with TRBD1 identical over 8 bases. Per the germline V gene, CDR1 is SGHTS and CDR2 is YDEGEE. V shed 2 bases and J 9 bases; nucleotides not matched to a gene: 10. This CDR3 comprises 15 residues. This CDR3 reads CASSLRTGRASEQFF. The CDR3 coding sequence is TGTGCCAGCAGCTTAAGGACAGGGCGTGCGAGTGAGCAGTTCTTC.

This clone was recorded a few times. The gene calls are TRBV4-1 and TRBJ2-3; tentative D call: TRBD2 (6 bases). The V gene's germline CDR1 is MGHRA and CDR2 YSYEKL. CDR3 length equals 16 residues. V shed 1 base and J shed 5 bases, with 16 bases lying between them. The CDR3 sequence is CASSQANMGLLDTQYF. CDR3 coding DNA: TGCGCCAGCAGCCAAGCTAATATGGGACTCTTAGATACGCAGTATTTT.

The CDR3 nucleotides are TGTGCCAGCAGAGCCGGGTACGCCTATGGCTACACCTTC. This codes for CASRAGYAYGYTF. The chain carries TRBV6-1 and TRBJ1-2, with D unclear. The germline V gene encodes CDR1 MNHNS and CDR2 SASEGT. The CDR3 totals 13 residues. Between the trimmed V and J ends, which lost 6 bases and 4 bases, there was a span of 12 bases.

V usage is TRBV6-5 and J usage is TRBJ1-5; TRBD1 is a possible D gene (6 bases). V was shortened by 4 bases and J by 5 bases, with 12 bases between the two germline ends. The CDR3 runs to 14 residues. The germline CDR1 and CDR2 sequences are MNHEY and SVGAGI. CDR3 sequence reads: CASSFDGQHQPQHF. CDR3 DNA sequence: TGTGCCAGCAGTTTCGATGGACAGCATCAGCCCCAGCATTTT.

The chain uses TRBV5-4 and TRBJ2-5, with TRBD2 matching 13 bases. CDR3 length: 16 residues. Germline V lookup: CDR1 SGHNT, CDR2 YYREEE (reference sequence). The ends lost 3 bases at V and 6 bases at J; junction bases unmatched: 8. The CDR3 loop is CASSSLAGGLGQTQYF. The CDR3 bases are TGTGCCAGCAGCTCACTAGCGGGAGGGCTTGGACAGACCCAGTACTTC.

The chain carries TRBV5-6 and TRBJ2-5; D perhaps matches TRBD2 (7 bases). Germline V gene lookup returns CDR1 SGHDT and CDR2 YYEEEE. V lost 7 bases and J lost 4, with 14 bases in between. The CDR3 is 13 amino acids. The CDR3 loop is CASVRGGGETQYF. CDR3 bases: TGTGCCAGCGTCAGGGGCGGGGGAGAGACCCAGTACTTC.

This chain joins TRBV5-1 and TRBJ2-5; D perhaps matches TRBD2 (5 bases). Trimming took 1 base from V and 3 from J, leaving 13 bases between them. Germline V gives CDR1 SGHRS, CDR2 YFSETQ. This CDR3 spans 15 amino acids. Written as DNA, the CDR3 is TGCGCCAGCAGCTTGAGGTCTACGGGAAAAGAGACCCAGTACTTC. Amino acid sequence: CASSLRSTGKETQYF.

This clone has just one count. The chain carries TRBV4-2 and TRBJ1-2; a weak D match, TRBD1 (5 bases). The V gene's germline CDR1 is LGHNA and CDR2 YNFKEQ. This CDR3 has 17 amino acids. The ends were cut back, 2 bases at V and 1 base at J, with 17 bases in the middle. CDR3 loop: CASSQSDGVGVNYGYTF. As DNA, the CDR3 is TGTGCCAGCAGCCAAAGTGACGGTGTGGGGGTTAACTATGGCTACACCTTC.

J is TRBJ2-2 and V is TRBV18, with 10 bases aligning to TRBD2. The CDR3 totals 16 residues. Germline V gene data show CDR1 as KGHSH and CDR2 as LQKENI. Losses at the gene ends were 1 base for V and 4 bases for J; bases not matched to a gene: 3. The CDR3 spells CASSPQAGGFTGELFF. The CDR3 coding sequence is TGTGCCAGCTCACCACAAGCGGGAGGGTTCACCGGGGAGCTGTTTTTT.

V gene TRBV7-3 combines with J gene TRBJ2-4; D ambiguous. Germline lookup yields CDR1 SGHTA and CDR2 FQGTGA. Trimming cost V 3 bases and J 9 bases, with 12 bases left between them. The CDR3 is made up of 13 amino acids. The CDR3 coding sequence is TGTGCCAGCAGCTTCCAGAGAGATGGCATTCAGTACTTC. It is translated as CASSFQRDGIQYF.